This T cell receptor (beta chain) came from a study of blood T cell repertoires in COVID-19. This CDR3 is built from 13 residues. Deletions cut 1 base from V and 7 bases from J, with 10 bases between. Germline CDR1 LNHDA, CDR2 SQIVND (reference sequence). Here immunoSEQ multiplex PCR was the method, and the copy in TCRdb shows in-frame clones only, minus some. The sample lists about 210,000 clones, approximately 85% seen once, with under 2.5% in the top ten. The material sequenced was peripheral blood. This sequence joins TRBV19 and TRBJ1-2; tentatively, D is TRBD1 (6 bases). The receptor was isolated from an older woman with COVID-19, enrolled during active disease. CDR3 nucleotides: TGTGCCAGTAGTATAGGGGGCAGGGGTGGCTACACCTTC. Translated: CASSIGGRGGYTF.